A single sample is the source of the 10 T cell receptor beta chains below, sequenced in a study of T cell repertoires in cytomegalovirus infection. No cognate antigen is known for these TCRs. TCRdb re-derived calls from the reads in MiXCR, one entry per CDR3 protein. The sample carries fewer than 1,000,000 distinct CDR3 sequences, less than 40% recorded once. The source material was cultured CD8+ T cells from PBMCs, sampled from culture after CMV antigen stimulation. All receptors come from a human donor in good health (CMV status not recorded). Some clones in this sample may be carry-over from other donors' samples.

CDR3 in DNA: TGTGCCAGCAGTTACTTAGCGGGGGGAAGCACAGATACGCAGTATTTT. It translates to CASSYLAGGSTDTQYF. This chain uses TRBV6-5 with TRBJ2-3, with 10 positions matching TRBD2. V gave up 1 base and J gave up 0 bases; unmatched junction bases: 1. CDR3 length: 16 residues. Germline V gives CDR1 MNHEY, CDR2 SVGAGI.

Worth noting for this clonotype: This may be a read error, as it is one base from a much larger clone. CDR3 in DNA: TGTGTCAGCAGCTACCACCGGGACCTCACCCGCCCAGATACGCAGTATTTT. Translating gives CVSSYHRDLTRPDTQYF. The chain combines TRBV7-6 with TRBJ2-3; D tentatively reads TRBD1 or TRBD2 (5 bases each). Germline values: CDR1 SGHVS, CDR2 FNYEAQ. The CDR3 length is 17 residues.

This clonotype has a handful of counts. The chain recombines TRBV6-6 with TRBJ2-3, with TRBD1 matching over 9 bases. The CDR3 is made up of 16 amino acids. Germline trimming cut 0 bases from V and 4 bases from J; bases unmatched to any gene: 5. Per germline, CDR1 MNHNY and CDR2 SVGAGI (reference sequence). Here the CDR3 reads CASSYSLTGGPDTQYF. The CDR3 nucleotides are TGTGCCAGCAGTTACTCGTTGACAGGGGGACCAGATACGCAGTATTTT.

In its sample, this clonotype was seen a few times. The V gene is TRBV29-1, the J gene TRBJ2-5; D might be TRBD1 or TRBD2, each matching 6 bases. This CDR3 spans 13 amino acids. Trimming stripped 3 bases from V and 3 bases from J, with 11 bases between. The V gene's germline CDR1 is SQVTM and CDR2 ANQGSEA. The CDR3 sequence: CSVENREEETQYF. The CDR3 DNA reads as TGCAGCGTTGAGAACAGGGAGGAAGAGACCCAGTACTTC.

The rearrangement links TRBV7-2 to TRBJ2-5; D tentatively fits TRBD1 or TRBD2 (6 bases each). The CDR3 spans 16 residues. Germline CDR1 is SGHTA and CDR2 is FQGNSA. V lost 5 bases and J lost 5, with 21 bases in between. CDR3 amino acids: CASSPPGAEGRETQYF. DNA for the CDR3: TGTGCCAGCAGCCCACCGGGGGCCGAAGGCCGGGAGACCCAGTACTTC.

This clonotype was picked up a small number of times. The chain carries TRBV20-1 and TRBJ2-7; tentatively, D is TRBD1 (5 bases). CDR3 length equals 15 residues. Trimming stripped 0 bases from V and 0 bases from J, with 12 bases between. The germline gives CDR1 DFQATT, CDR2 SNEGSKA (reference sequence). For the CDR3, the DNA is TGCAGTGCTAGAGAAAGGGCAGGGCTCTCCTACGAGCAGTACTTC. This translates into CSARERAGLSYEQYF.

This chain connects TRBV11-2 to TRBJ1-1; D ambiguous. This CDR3 is built from 13 residues. Germline V CDR1 and CDR2: SGHAT, FQNNGV. The V and J ends lost 5 bases and 7 bases respectively, with 14 bases between them. The CDR3, as DNA: TGTGCCAGCAGCCTCAAGTTCAGAGATGAAGCTTTCTTT. It yields the protein CASSLKFRDEAFF.

This clonotype was detected many times. The rearrangement uses TRBV6-5 and TRBJ2-1; 8 bases are a match to TRBD1. After removal of 6 bases from V and 7 bases from J, the junction contained 2 bases not matched to a gene. Per the germline V gene, CDR1 is MNHEY and CDR2 is SVGAGI. The CDR3 spans 12 residues. This CDR3 is CASSYRGNEQFF. The DNA for the CDR3 is TGTGCCAGCAGCTACAGGGGGAATGAGCAGTTCTTC.

The J gene is TRBJ2-1, the V gene TRBV6-2 or TRBV6-3; tentatively, D is TRBD2 (6 bases). This CDR3 contains 15 residues. Germline lookup yields CDR1 MNHEY and CDR2 SVGEGT. Trimming cost V 4 bases and J 5 bases, with 15 bases left between them. CDR3 protein: CASSSLGGLHNEQFF. As DNA, the CDR3 is TGTGCCAGCAGTTCTCTGGGGGGTCTACACAATGAGCAGTTCTTC.

This clonotype has more than one count but fewer than ten. The rearrangement links TRBV19 to TRBJ2-1, with D possibly being TRBD1 or TRBD2 (6 bases each). The CDR3 contains 13 residues. Per the germline V gene, CDR1 is LNHDA and CDR2 is SQIVND (reference sequence). The germline V and J ends were trimmed by 6 bases and 8 bases, with 14 bases remaining between them. The CDR3 sequence is CASRYRGADEQFF. CDR3 sequence (DNA): TGTGCCAGTAGATATAGGGGGGCGGATGAGCAGTTCTTC.